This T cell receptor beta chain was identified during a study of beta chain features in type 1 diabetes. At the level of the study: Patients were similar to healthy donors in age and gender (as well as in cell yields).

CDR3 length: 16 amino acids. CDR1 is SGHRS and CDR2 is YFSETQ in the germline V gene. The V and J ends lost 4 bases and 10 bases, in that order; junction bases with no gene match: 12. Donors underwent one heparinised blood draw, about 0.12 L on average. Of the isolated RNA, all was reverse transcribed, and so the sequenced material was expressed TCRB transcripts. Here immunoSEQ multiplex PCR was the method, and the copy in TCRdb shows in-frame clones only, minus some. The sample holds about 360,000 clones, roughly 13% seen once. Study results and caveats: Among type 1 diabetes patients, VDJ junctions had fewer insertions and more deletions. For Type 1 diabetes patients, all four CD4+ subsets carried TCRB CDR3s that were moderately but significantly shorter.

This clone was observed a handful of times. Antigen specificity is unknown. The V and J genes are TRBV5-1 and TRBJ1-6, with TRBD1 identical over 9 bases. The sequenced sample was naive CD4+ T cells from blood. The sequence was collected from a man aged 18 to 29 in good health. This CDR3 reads CASSPAPGTGTSPLHF. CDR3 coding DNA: TGCGCCAGCAGCCCGGCCCCCGGGACAGGGACCTCACCCCTCCACTTT. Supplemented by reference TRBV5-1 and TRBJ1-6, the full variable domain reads KAGVTQTPRYLIKTRGQQVTLSCSPISGHRSVSWYQQTPGQGLQFLFEYFSETQRNKGNFPGRFSGRQFSNSRSEMNVSTLELGDSALYLCASSPAPGTGTSPLHFGNGTRLTVT.